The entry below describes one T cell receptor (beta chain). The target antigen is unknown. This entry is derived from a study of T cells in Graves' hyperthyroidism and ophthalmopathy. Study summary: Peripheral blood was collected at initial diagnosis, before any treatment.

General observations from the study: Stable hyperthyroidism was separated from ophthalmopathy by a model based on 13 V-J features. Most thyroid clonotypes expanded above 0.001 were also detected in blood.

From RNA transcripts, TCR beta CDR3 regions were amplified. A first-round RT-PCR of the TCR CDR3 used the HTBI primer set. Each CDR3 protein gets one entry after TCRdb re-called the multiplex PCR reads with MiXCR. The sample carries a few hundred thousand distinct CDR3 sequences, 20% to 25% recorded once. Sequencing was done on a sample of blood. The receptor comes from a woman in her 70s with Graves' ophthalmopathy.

CDR3 DNA sequence: TGCGCCAGCAGCCATAATGGGGTGGGCACTGAAGCTTTCTTT. Protein sequence: CASSHNGVGTEAFF. V is TRBV4-1 and J is TRBJ1-1; D remains unclear. Germline assignment: CDR1 MGHRA and CDR2 YSYEKL. The CDR3 totals 14 residues. The V end was cut by 3 bases, the J end by 4 bases, with 12 bases between.